This TCR beta chain was identified in a study of T cell repertoires in cytomegalovirus infection. Of note for this clonotype: Its cognate antigen is unknown.

In TCRdb, the reads were re-called with MiXCR into one record per CDR3 protein. The profile shows some 150,000 distinct CDR3 sequences, more than 25% of them singletons. The V end lost 4 bases, the J end lost 4 bases, and 14 bases lay between the germline ends. The CDR3 covers 15 residues. This TCR was recovered from a human donor in good health (CMV status not recorded). Some clones in this sample may be carry-over from other donors' samples. Sample: CD8+ T cells from cultured PBMCs, taken from culture after CMV antigen stimulation. J is TRBJ2-1 and V is TRBV12-3 or TRBV12-4; perhaps TRBD2 as D (6 bases). CDR3 nucleotides: TGTGCCAGCAGTTCGGGGGTGGTATTGTACAATGAGCAGTTCTTC. Translating gives CASSSGVVLYNEQFF.